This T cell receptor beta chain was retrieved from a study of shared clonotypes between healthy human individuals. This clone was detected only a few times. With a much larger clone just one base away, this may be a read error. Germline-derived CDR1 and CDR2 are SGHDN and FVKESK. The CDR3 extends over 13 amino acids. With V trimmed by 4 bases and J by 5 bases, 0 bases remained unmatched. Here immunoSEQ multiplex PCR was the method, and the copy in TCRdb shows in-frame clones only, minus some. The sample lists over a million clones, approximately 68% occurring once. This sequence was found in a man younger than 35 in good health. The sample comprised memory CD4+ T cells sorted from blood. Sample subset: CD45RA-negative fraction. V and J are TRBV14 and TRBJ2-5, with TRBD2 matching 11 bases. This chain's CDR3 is CASSRTSGETQYF. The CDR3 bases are TGTGCCAGCAGCCGGACTAGCGGGGAGACCCAGTACTTC.